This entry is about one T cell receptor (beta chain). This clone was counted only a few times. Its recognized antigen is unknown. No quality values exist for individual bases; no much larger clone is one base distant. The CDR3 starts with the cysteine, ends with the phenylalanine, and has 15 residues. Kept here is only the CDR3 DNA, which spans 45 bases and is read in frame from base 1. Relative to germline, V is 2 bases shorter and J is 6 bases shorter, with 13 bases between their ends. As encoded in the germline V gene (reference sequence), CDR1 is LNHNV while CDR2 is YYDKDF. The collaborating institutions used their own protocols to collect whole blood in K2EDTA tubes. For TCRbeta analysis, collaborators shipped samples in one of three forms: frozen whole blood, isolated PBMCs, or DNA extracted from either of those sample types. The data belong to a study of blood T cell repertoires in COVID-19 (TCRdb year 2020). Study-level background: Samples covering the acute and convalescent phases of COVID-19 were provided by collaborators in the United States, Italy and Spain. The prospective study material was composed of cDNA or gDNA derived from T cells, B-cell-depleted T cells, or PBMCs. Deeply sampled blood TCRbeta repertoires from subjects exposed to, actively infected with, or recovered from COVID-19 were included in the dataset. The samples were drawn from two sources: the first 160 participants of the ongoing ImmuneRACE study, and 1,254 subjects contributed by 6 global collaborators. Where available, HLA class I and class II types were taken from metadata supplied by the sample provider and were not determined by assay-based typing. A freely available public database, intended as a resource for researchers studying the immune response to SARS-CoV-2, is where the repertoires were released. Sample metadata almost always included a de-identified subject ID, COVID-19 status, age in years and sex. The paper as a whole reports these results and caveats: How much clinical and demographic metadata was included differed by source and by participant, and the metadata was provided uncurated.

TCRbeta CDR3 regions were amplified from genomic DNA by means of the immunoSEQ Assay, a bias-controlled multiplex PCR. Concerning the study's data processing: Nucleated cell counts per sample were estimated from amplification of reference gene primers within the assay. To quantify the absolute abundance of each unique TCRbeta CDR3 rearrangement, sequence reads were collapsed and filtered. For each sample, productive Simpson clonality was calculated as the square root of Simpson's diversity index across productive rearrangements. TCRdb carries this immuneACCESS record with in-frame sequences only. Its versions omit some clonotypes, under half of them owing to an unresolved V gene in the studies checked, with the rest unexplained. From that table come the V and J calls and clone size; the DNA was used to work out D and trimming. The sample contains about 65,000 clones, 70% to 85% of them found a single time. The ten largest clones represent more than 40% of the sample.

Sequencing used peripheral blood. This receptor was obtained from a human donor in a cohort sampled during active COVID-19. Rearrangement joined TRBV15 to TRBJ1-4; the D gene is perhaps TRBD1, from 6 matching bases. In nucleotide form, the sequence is TGTGCCACCAGCAGAAACCGGGACAACGATGAAAAACTGTTTTTT. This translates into CATSRNRDNDEKLFF. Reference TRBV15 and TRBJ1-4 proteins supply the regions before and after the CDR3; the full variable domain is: DAMVIQNPRYQVTQFGKPVTLSCSQTLNHNVMYWYQQKSSQAPKLLFHYYDKDFNNEADTPDNFQSRRPNTSFCFLDIRSPGLGDTAMYLCATSRNRDNDEKLFFGSGTQLSVL.